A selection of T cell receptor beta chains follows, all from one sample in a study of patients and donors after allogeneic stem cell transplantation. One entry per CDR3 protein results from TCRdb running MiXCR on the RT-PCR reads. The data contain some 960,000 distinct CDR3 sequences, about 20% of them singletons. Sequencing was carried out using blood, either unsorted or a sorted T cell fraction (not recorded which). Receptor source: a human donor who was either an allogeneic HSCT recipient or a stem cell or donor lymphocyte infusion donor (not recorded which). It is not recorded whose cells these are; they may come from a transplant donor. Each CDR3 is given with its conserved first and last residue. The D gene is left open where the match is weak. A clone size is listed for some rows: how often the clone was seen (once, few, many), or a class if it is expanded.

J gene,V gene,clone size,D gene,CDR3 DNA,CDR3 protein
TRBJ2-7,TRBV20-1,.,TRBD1,TGCAGTGCTATCGGACAGGGGAACTACGAGCAGTACTTC,CSAIGQGNYEQYF
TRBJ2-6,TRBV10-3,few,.,TGTGCCATCAGTGAGTCCTGGAGGGGTAGCTCTGGGGCCAACGTCCTGACTTTC,CAISESWRGSSGANVLTF
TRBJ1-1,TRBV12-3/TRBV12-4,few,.,TGTGCCAGCAGCCATCACGAAGGGACTGAAGCTTTCTTT,CASSHHEGTEAFF
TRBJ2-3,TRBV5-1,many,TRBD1,TGCGCCAGCAGCGTATGGGGACAGGGCGACACAGATACGCAGTATTTT,CASSVWGQGDTDTQYF
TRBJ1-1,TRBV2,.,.,TGTGCCAGCGGAGGTCTAGCGAACACTGAAGCTTTCTTT,CASGGLANTEAFF
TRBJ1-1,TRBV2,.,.,TGTGCCAGCAGTGCACAGGGCACCGCTGAAGCTTTCTTT,CASSAQGTAEAFF
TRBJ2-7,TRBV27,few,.,TGTGCCAGCAGTTTCTTAGGAGGGCAGTACTTC,CASSFLGGQYF
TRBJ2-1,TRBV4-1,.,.,TGCGCCAGCAGCCAGGCACAGGGCTATGAGCAGTTCTTC,CASSQAQGYEQFF
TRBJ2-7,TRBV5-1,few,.,TGCGCCAGCAGCTCCGACTCGACCAGCTCCTACGAGCAGTACTTC,CASSSDSTSSYEQYF
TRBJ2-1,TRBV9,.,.,TGTGCCAGCGGCGGAGCCAGCTCCTACAATGAGCAGTTCTTC,CASGGASSYNEQFF
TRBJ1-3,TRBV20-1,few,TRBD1,TGCAGTGCTAGGGGACAGGACTCTGGAAACACCATATATTTT,CSARGQDSGNTIYF
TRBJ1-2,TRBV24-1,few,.,TGTGCCACCAGTGATTTGGAGGGACTCGGCTACACCTTC,CATSDLEGLGYTF
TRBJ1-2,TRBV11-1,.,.,TGTGCCAGCAGCGCCAGGGTCGGCTATGGCTACACCTTC,CASSARVGYGYTF
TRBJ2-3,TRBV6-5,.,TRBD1,TGTGCCAGCAGTTACTTGGGACAGGGACCAGATACGCAGTATTTT,CASSYLGQGPDTQYF
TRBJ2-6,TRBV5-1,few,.,TGCGCCAGCAGCTTGAGTTTGGGAACTGGGGCCAACGTCCTGACTTTC,CASSLSLGTGANVLTF
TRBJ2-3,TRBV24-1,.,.,TGTGCCACCAGTGCCCCGGGAGATACGCAGTATTTT,CATSAPGDTQYF
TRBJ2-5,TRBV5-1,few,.,TGCGCCAGCAGCTTGGAGTCTAGCGTAGGGGAGACCCAGTACTTC,CASSLESSVGETQYF
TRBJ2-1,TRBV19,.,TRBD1,TGTGCCAGTAGTTCATGGGGACAGGGGTGGGATGAGCAGTTCTTC,CASSSWGQGWDEQFF
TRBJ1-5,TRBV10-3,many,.,TGTGCCATCAATCCCACCCTTCGGGAATTGCCCCAGCATTTT,CAINPTLRELPQHF
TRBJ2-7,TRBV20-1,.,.,TGCAGTGCCCGGACCAACTACGAGCAGTACTTC,CSARTNYEQYF
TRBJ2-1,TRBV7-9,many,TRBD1,TGTGCCAGCAGCTCGAATTTAGGGACAGGCAGTAACAATGAGCAGTTCTTC,CASSSNLGTGSNNEQFF
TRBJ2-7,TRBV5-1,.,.,TGCGCCAGCAGCTTGGACACTTACCCCTACGAGCAGTACTTC,CASSLDTYPYEQYF
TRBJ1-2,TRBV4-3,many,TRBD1,TGCGCCAGCAGCCAAGGACAGGGGGTGGACTATGGCTACACCTTC,CASSQGQGVDYGYTF
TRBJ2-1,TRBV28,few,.,TGTGCCAGCTCGCCCCCCGGGGGCGATGAGCAGTTCTTC,CASSPPGGDEQFF
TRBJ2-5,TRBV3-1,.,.,TGTGCCAGCAGCCCTAGGTGGCAGCTTCAAGAGACCCAGTACTTC,CASSPRWQLQETQYF
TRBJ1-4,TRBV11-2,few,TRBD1,TGTGCCAGCAGCTGGTTGACAGGGGGCAGAGAAAAACTGTTTTTT,CASSWLTGGREKLFF
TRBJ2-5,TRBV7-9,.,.,TGTGCCAGCAGCACCGACCTGCCCCTCGAGACCCAGTACTTC,CASSTDLPLETQYF
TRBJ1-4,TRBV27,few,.,TGTGCCAGCAGTTTAGTCCTGGGGGCGGCGGAAAAACTGTTTTTT,CASSLVLGAAEKLFF
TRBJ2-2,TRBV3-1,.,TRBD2,TGTGCCAGCAGCCAAGCCGGACTAGCCGGGGAGCTGTTTTTT,CASSQAGLAGELFF
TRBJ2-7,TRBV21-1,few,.,TGTGCCAGCAGCAAAATTGCTAGCGGGAACTCACTTTGCTACGAGCAGTACTTC,CASSKIASGNSLCYEQYF
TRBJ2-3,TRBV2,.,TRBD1,TGTGCCAGCAGTGAAGTACCGGGACAGTTGGCAGATACGCAGTATTTT,CASSEVPGQLADTQYF